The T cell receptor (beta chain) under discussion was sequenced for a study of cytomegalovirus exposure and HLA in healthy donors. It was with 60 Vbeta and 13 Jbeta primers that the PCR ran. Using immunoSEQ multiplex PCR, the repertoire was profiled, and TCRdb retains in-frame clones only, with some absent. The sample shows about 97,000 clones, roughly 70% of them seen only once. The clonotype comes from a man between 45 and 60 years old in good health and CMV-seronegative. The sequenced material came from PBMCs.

CDR3 sequence reads: CASSPQVRERAEQYF. The CDR3 nucleotides are TGTGCCAGCAGCCCCCAGGTAAGGGAGAGGGCTGAGCAGTACTTC. The chain uses TRBV4-2 and TRBJ2-7; perhaps TRBD2 as D (5 bases). Germline values: CDR1 LGHNA, CDR2 YNFKEQ. The germline V and J ends were trimmed by 4 bases and 7 bases, with 20 bases remaining between them. This CDR3 is 15 amino acids long.